The 21 T cell receptor beta chains below all came from one sample that was sequenced in a study of CD8 T cells in ankylosing spondylitis. TCRdb re-derived calls from the 5' RACE reads in MiXCR, one entry per CDR3 protein. This sample has a few hundred thousand distinct CDR3 sequences; 20% to 25% occur once, and the top ten carry roughly 3.4%. The sample taken for sequencing was blood, either unsorted or a sorted T cell fraction (not recorded which). Receptors originate from a female donor with ankylosing spondylitis or in good health (not recorded which).

CDR3 sequence reads: CASSPGPAANSPLHF. For the CDR3, the DNA is TGTGCCAGCTCACCGGGCCCAGCGGCGAATTCACCCCTCCACTTT. The chain recombines TRBV18 with TRBJ1-6, with no clear D. Germline loops: CDR1 KGHSH, CDR2 LQKENI. Trimming took 3 bases from V and 7 from J, leaving 13 bases between them. The CDR3 length is 15 residues.

At least ten counts were recorded for this clonotype. The J gene is TRBJ2-5, the V gene TRBV20-1; 13 positions match TRBD2. Germline values: CDR1 DFQATT, CDR2 SNEGSKA (reference sequence). The ends lost 5 bases at V and 5 bases at J; junction bases unmatched: 5. This CDR3 has 14 residues. CDR3 in amino acids: CSAVLAGGPETQYF. The DNA for the CDR3 is TGCAGTGCTGTACTAGCGGGAGGGCCGGAGACCCAGTACTTC.

This clonotype was observed a handful of times. The CDR3, as DNA: TGCGCCAGCAGCCAAGATTGGGGGGATACGCAGTATTTT. It yields the protein CASSQDWGDTQYF. The chain carries TRBV4-3 and TRBJ2-3; D tentatively fits TRBD1 or TRBD2 (5 bases each). The ends were cut back, 0 bases at V and 6 bases at J, with 7 bases in the middle. Germline-derived CDR1 and CDR2 are LGHNA and YSLEER. CDR3 length: 13 amino acids.

In this sample, this clonotype turned up a few times. The DNA of the CDR3 is TGCAACTCTCGAGGGGGGTACCAAGAGACCCAGTACTTC. It is translated as CNSRGGYQETQYF. The rearrangement links TRBV20-1 to TRBJ2-5; D might be TRBD1 or TRBD2, each matching 6 bases. The CDR3 has 13 amino acids. The germline CDR1 and CDR2 sequences are DFQATT and SNEGSKA (reference sequence).

This clonotype occurred many times. The CDR3: CASSRFGRGESRETQYF. In DNA, the CDR3 is TGTGCCAGCAGCCGTTTCGGACGGGGGGAGAGTCGAGAGACCCAGTACTTC. The rearrangement joins TRBV13 to TRBJ2-5; 7 nucleotides agree with TRBD2. Trimming at V came to 5 bases and at J to 4 bases, leaving 16 bases not matched to a gene. The CDR3 has 17 residues. The germline gives CDR1 PRHDT, CDR2 FYEKMQ (reference sequence).

This clonotype was detected only a few times. The chain links TRBV12-3 or TRBV12-4 to TRBJ2-7, with 12 bases identical to TRBD1. The ends lost 6 bases at V and 7 bases at J; junction bases unmatched: 7. CDR3 length equals 14 residues. The CDR3, as DNA: TGTGCCAGCAGGAAGGGACAGGGGGCGCGGGAGCAGTACTTC. As protein: CASRKGQGAREQYF.

This clonotype turned up a few times. This sequence joins TRBV5-5 and TRBJ2-3, with D hard to call. V lost 1 base and J 4 bases, leaving 7 bases between the germline ends. Germline V gene data show CDR1 as SGHKS and CDR2 as YYEKEE (reference sequence). CDR3 length equals 13 residues. The DNA for the CDR3 is TGTGCCAGCAGCTTGAATATCGCAGATACGCAGTATTTT. Translating it yields CASSLNIADTQYF.

This clonotype came up once. This sequence joins TRBV28 and TRBJ2-7; 8 nucleotides line up with TRBD2. This CDR3 is built from 17 residues. Germline CDR1 is MDHEN and CDR2 is SYDVKM. Trimming removed 6 bases from V and 3 bases from J; junction bases left unmatched: 16. Here the CDR3 DNA reads TGTGCCAGCAGGGACCGGGTAACAGCGGGGGCTTACTACGAGCAGTACTTC. As protein: CASRDRVTAGAYYEQYF.

The chain links TRBV6-5 to TRBJ2-7, with TRBD2 identical over 10 bases. Germline CDR1 is MNHEY and CDR2 is SVGAGI. The CDR3 runs 16 residues. Germline trimming cut 4 bases from V and 0 bases from J; bases unmatched to any gene: 6. CDR3 sequence reads: CASSFLASGSSYEQYF. CDR3 bases: TGTGCCAGCAGTTTCCTTGCTAGCGGGAGCTCCTACGAGCAGTACTTC.

The V gene is TRBV7-2, the J gene TRBJ2-6; D is unclear. This CDR3 spans 16 amino acids. V lost 10 bases to trimming and J lost 0 bases, with 16 bases between them. The germline V gene has CDR1 SGHTA and CDR2 FQGNSA. As DNA, the CDR3 is TGTGCCATTCCCTTGGGCCCTTCCTCTGGGGCCAACGTCCTGACTTTC. It is translated as CAIPLGPSSGANVLTF.

Ten or more counts support this clonotype. The chain couples TRBV4-3 to TRBJ2-5; D is ambiguous. CDR3 length: 16 amino acids. Per germline, CDR1 LGHNA and CDR2 YSLEER. The V gene lost 1 base and the J gene lost 3 bases, with 15 bases spanning the gap. CDR3 amino acids: CASSQALWSREETQYF. The CDR3 DNA reads TGCGCCAGCAGCCAAGCGTTGTGGAGTAGGGAAGAGACCCAGTACTTC.

This chain connects TRBV12-3 or TRBV12-4 to TRBJ2-1, with D perhaps matching TRBD1 (6 bases). Trimming took off 10 bases at V and 0 bases at J, with 10 bases between the two ends. This CDR3 has 13 amino acids. Here the CDR3 reads CAIGGSSYNEQFF. The DNA of the CDR3 is TGTGCCATAGGGGGAAGCTCCTACAATGAGCAGTTCTTC.

This clonotype turned up a few times. The chain couples TRBV6-5 to TRBJ2-7; D might be TRBD1 or TRBD2, each matching 6 bases. V gave up 5 bases and J gave up 6 bases, with 11 bases separating them. Germline CDR1 MNHEY, CDR2 SVGAGI. CDR3 length equals 12 residues. CDR3 residues: CASSRGGSEQYF. CDR3 DNA: TGTGCCAGCAGTAGAGGGGGGAGCGAGCAGTACTTC.

The rearrangement joins TRBV12-5 to TRBJ2-1; 8 bases fit TRBD2. CDR3 length: 12 residues. V lost 7 bases to trimming and J lost 8 bases; unmatched junction nucleotides: 4. CDR1 is LGHNT, CDR2 FRNRAP, per germline. CDR3 in DNA: TGTGCTAGTGAGCGGGAGTTGTATGAGCAGTTCTTC. It specifies CASERELYEQFF.

This clonotype was seen a few times. V usage is TRBV19 and J usage is TRBJ2-1; the D gene could be TRBD1 or TRBD2 (5 bases each). Germline V gene sequence: CDR1 LNHDA, CDR2 SQIVND (reference sequence). This CDR3 contains 14 residues. V was cut by 3 bases and J by 5 bases, with 11 bases left in between. The CDR3 spells CASSMWGSNNEQFF. The CDR3 nucleotides read TGTGCCAGTAGTATGTGGGGGAGCAACAATGAGCAGTTCTTC.

This clonotype was picked up many times. Here the CDR3 reads CSVGEQTQYF. The CDR3 bases are TGCAGCGTGGGGGAGCAGACCCAGTACTTC. The V and J genes are TRBV29-1 and TRBJ2-5; D possibly matches TRBD1 or TRBD2 (5 bases each). Germline CDR1 is SQVTM and CDR2 is ANQGSEA. Between the trimmed V and J ends, which lost 6 bases and 6 bases, there was a span of 8 bases. The CDR3 is 10 amino acids.

Ten or more counts support this clonotype. The V and J genes are TRBV24-1 and TRBJ1-2, with 7 bases lining up with TRBD1. Germline CDR1 is KGHDR and CDR2 is SFDVKD. The V segment lost 3 bases and the J segment 4 bases; nucleotides outside the gene matches: 4. The CDR3 is made up of 14 amino acids. In DNA, the CDR3 is TGTGCCACCAGTGATCCGGGACAGCTCTATGGCTACACCTTC. It yields the protein CATSDPGQLYGYTF.

This chain connects TRBV19 to TRBJ1-1; 7 bases fit TRBD1. The CDR3 extends over 14 amino acids. V shed 5 bases and J 4 bases; nucleotides not matched to a gene: 7. Germline CDR1 LNHDA, CDR2 SQIVND (reference sequence). DNA of the CDR3: TGTGCCAGTAGTGGACAGGCTTTCGGCACTGAAGCTTTCTTT. It translates to CASSGQAFGTEAFF.

The chain recombines TRBV7-2 with TRBJ2-2; D is perhaps TRBD2 (6 bases). The CDR3 spans 14 residues. V was clipped by 6 bases and J by 7 bases, with 15 bases between them. CDR1 SGHTA and CDR2 FQGNSA come from the germline V gene. The CDR3 DNA reads TGTGCCAGCAGTTCTTCAGGGAGGAGCGGGGAGCTGTTTTTT. Translating gives CASSSSGRSGELFF.

This clonotype was detected ten times or more. The rearrangement uses TRBV29-1 and TRBJ2-7, with TRBD2 identical over 9 bases. J gave up 2 bases and V 6 bases, and 5 bases lay outside the gene matches. The CDR3 is 13 amino acids. Germline V lookup: CDR1 SQVTM, CDR2 ANQGSEA. The CDR3 spells CSVVREGTYEQYF. CDR3 bases: TGCAGCGTGGTGCGGGAGGGGACCTACGAGCAGTACTTC.

This clonotype occurred a few times. The V gene is TRBV10-1, the J gene TRBJ2-6; a possible D gene is TRBD1 (6 bases). Deletions cut 5 bases from V and 0 bases from J, with 14 bases between. The CDR3 contains 17 residues. Germline CDR1 and CDR2: WNHNN and SYGVQD (reference sequence). The CDR3 protein is CASSRQDSRSGANVLTF. The CDR3, as DNA: TGCGCCAGCAGTCGACAGGACAGTCGCTCTGGGGCCAACGTCCTGACTTTC.